The rows below give T cell receptor beta chains drawn from one sample of a study of blood T cell repertoires in COVID-19. Sequenced by immunoSEQ multiplex PCR; TCRdb stores in-frame clones only, minus some. Of 650,000 to 800,000 clones listed, about nine tenths are singletons. Specimen: peripheral blood. These receptors all stem from a woman between 18 and 29 years old with acute or convalescent COVID-19. CDR3s include the opening cysteine and the closing phenylalanine or tryptophan. The order of the fields is J gene, CDR3 length, D gene, V gene, clone size, CDR3 DNA, CDR3 protein. A D gene is named only where the DNA matches it firmly. A clone size is listed for some rows: how often the clone was seen (once, few, many), or a class if it is expanded.

J gene: TRBJ2-3
CDR3 length: 17
D gene: TRBD2
V gene: TRBV4-1
clone size: -
CDR3 DNA: TGCGCCAGCAGCCTCCGGGGGTCGAGCGGGGGAACAGATACGCAGTATTTT
CDR3 protein: CASSLRGSSGGTDTQYF

J gene: TRBJ2-7
CDR3 length: 14
D gene: TRBD1
V gene: TRBV7-9
clone size: -
CDR3 DNA: TGTGCCAGCAGCTCCCGACAGGGGAATAGGGAGCAGTACTTC
CDR3 protein: CASSSRQGNREQYF

J gene: TRBJ1-1
CDR3 length: 14
D gene: -
V gene: TRBV4-3
clone size: once
CDR3 DNA: TGCGCCAGCCGCCGACGGGGATGGGATTCTGAAGCTTTCTTT
CDR3 protein: CASRRRGWDSEAFF

J gene: TRBJ1-1
CDR3 length: 14
D gene: -
V gene: TRBV5-4
clone size: once
CDR3 DNA: TGTGCCAGCAGGGAGGGGCAGCAGAACACTGAAGCTTTCTTT
CDR3 protein: CASREGQQNTEAFF

J gene: TRBJ1-1
CDR3 length: 14
D gene: -
V gene: TRBV6-5
clone size: few
CDR3 DNA: TGTGCCAGCTCTACTACACGGTACCATCATGAAGCTTTCTTT
CDR3 protein: CASSTTRYHHEAFF

J gene: TRBJ2-2
CDR3 length: 15
D gene: TRBD2
V gene: TRBV4-3
clone size: -
CDR3 DNA: TGCGCCAGCAGAGGGAGGGCGGTAAGCACCGGGGAGCTGTTTTTT
CDR3 protein: CASRGRAVSTGELFF

J gene: TRBJ1-1
CDR3 length: 15
D gene: TRBD1
V gene: TRBV19
clone size: -
CDR3 DNA: TGTGCCAGTAGTCTTACAGGGGACCTGAACACTGAAGCTTTCTTT
CDR3 protein: CASSLTGDLNTEAFF

J gene: TRBJ1-2
CDR3 length: 14
D gene: TRBD1
V gene: TRBV5-1
clone size: -
CDR3 DNA: TGCGCCAGCAGCTCCCGGACAGGGGGAGAAGGCTACACCTTC
CDR3 protein: CASSSRTGGEGYTF

J gene: TRBJ1-4
CDR3 length: 14
D gene: -
V gene: TRBV6-5
clone size: -
CDR3 DNA: TGTGCCAGCAGGATTAGGGGGTCCAGTGAAAAACTGTTTTTT
CDR3 protein: CASRIRGSSEKLFF

J gene: TRBJ1-5
CDR3 length: 13
D gene: TRBD1
V gene: TRBV27
clone size: -
CDR3 DNA: TGTGCCAGCCAGACAGGGGTTGGTCAGCCCCAGCATTTT
CDR3 protein: CASQTGVGQPQHF

J gene: TRBJ1-2
CDR3 length: 15
D gene: TRBD1
V gene: TRBV5-1
clone size: once
CDR3 DNA: TGCGCCAGCAGCTTGGAGGTCCGGACAGGAGAGGGCTACACCTTC
CDR3 protein: CASSLEVRTGEGYTF

J gene: TRBJ2-7
CDR3 length: 15
D gene: -
V gene: TRBV5-5
clone size: once
CDR3 DNA: TGTGCCAGCAGTTCGCTCCCCGGGAAGATCTACGAGCAGTACTTC
CDR3 protein: CASSSLPGKIYEQYF

J gene: TRBJ1-1
CDR3 length: 14
D gene: -
V gene: TRBV27
clone size: -
CDR3 DNA: TGTGCCAGCAGGAAGAGGCAGCCGAACACTGAAGCTTTCTTT
CDR3 protein: CASRKRQPNTEAFF

J gene: TRBJ1-4
CDR3 length: 15
D gene: -
V gene: TRBV4-3
clone size: -
CDR3 DNA: TGCGCCAGCAGCCCTATGCGGGGCGTCAATGAAAAACTGTTTTTT
CDR3 protein: CASSPMRGVNEKLFF

J gene: TRBJ1-4
CDR3 length: 14
D gene: -
V gene: TRBV7-9
clone size: few
CDR3 DNA: TGTGCCAGCAGCTTAGCGGCACCGAATGAAAAACTGTTTTTT
CDR3 protein: CASSLAAPNEKLFF

J gene: TRBJ1-5
CDR3 length: 15
D gene: -
V gene: TRBV24-1
clone size: -
CDR3 DNA: TGTGCCACCAGTGATGGCGGGACTGCCAACCCCCCCCAGCATTTT
CDR3 protein: CATSDGGTANPPQHF

J gene: TRBJ1-1
CDR3 length: 14
D gene: TRBD1
V gene: TRBV6-6
clone size: -
CDR3 DNA: TGTGCCAGCATTAATACAGGGGTTGAGACTGAAGCTTTCTTT
CDR3 protein: CASINTGVETEAFF

J gene: TRBJ2-7
CDR3 length: 19
D gene: TRBD2
V gene: TRBV4-3
clone size: -
CDR3 DNA: TGCGCCAGCAGCCAAGAGACGGTCCGGGAGCTAGCGGGGTTCTACGAGCAGTACTTC
CDR3 protein: CASSQETVRELAGFYEQYF

J gene: TRBJ2-2
CDR3 length: 14
D gene: TRBD1
V gene: TRBV29-1
clone size: -
CDR3 DNA: TGCAGCGCCCGGACAGGGGCGGACGCCGGGGAGCTGTTTTTT
CDR3 protein: CSARTGADAGELFF

J gene: TRBJ2-7
CDR3 length: 13
D gene: -
V gene: TRBV6-6
clone size: few
CDR3 DNA: TGTGCCAGCAGTTATAAGGTCACAGGAGAGCAGTACTTC
CDR3 protein: CASSYKVTGEQYF

J gene: TRBJ1-2
CDR3 length: 13
D gene: -
V gene: TRBV2
clone size: once
CDR3 DNA: TGTGCCAGCAGTGAGCGGGGACGTGGGGTAGGCACCTTC
CDR3 protein: CASSERGRGVGTF

J gene: TRBJ1-2
CDR3 length: 11
D gene: -
V gene: TRBV20-1
clone size: -
CDR3 DNA: TGCAGTGCTAGATCTCTCTATGGCTACACCTTC
CDR3 protein: CSARSLYGYTF

J gene: TRBJ1-1
CDR3 length: 15
D gene: -
V gene: TRBV6-2/TRBV6-3
clone size: few
CDR3 DNA: TGTGCCAGCAGTTATGAGGAGGGCGGAAGCACTGAAGCTTTCTTT
CDR3 protein: CASSYEEGGSTEAFF

J gene: TRBJ1-5
CDR3 length: 16
D gene: TRBD1
V gene: TRBV2
clone size: -
CDR3 DNA: TGTGCCAGCAGAGCCCTCACAGGGGTTTACAATCAGCCCCAGCATTTT
CDR3 protein: CASRALTGVYNQPQHF

J gene: TRBJ2-1
CDR3 length: 15
D gene: TRBD1
V gene: TRBV9
clone size: -
CDR3 DNA: TGTGCCAGCAGCGTAGCGGGACAGGGTACCAATGAGCAGTTCTTC
CDR3 protein: CASSVAGQGTNEQFF

J gene: TRBJ1-5
CDR3 length: 15
D gene: TRBD1
V gene: TRBV28
clone size: -
CDR3 DNA: TGTGCCAGCAGTTTGGGACAGGGCCTCAGTCAGCCCCAGCATTTT
CDR3 protein: CASSLGQGLSQPQHF

J gene: TRBJ2-5
CDR3 length: 13
D gene: -
V gene: TRBV12-3/TRBV12-4
clone size: -
CDR3 DNA: TGTGCCAGCAGAGGTCCAGGGGAACAGACCCAGTACTTC
CDR3 protein: CASRGPGEQTQYF